A selection of T cell receptor beta chains follows, all from one sample in a study of Graves' ophthalmopathy and Graves' hyperthyroidism. TCRdb re-derived calls from the multiplex PCR reads in MiXCR, one entry per CDR3 protein. The repertoire consists of 560,000 or so distinct CDR3 sequences, with less than 40% occurring once and the leading ten covering about 4.1%. The specimen sequenced was peripheral blood or thyroid tissue (not recorded which). The receptors come from an adult man with Graves' hyperthyroidism. Both conserved end residues are part of each CDR3. Fields, in order: D gene, clone size, J gene, V gene, CDR3 protein, CDR3 DNA. A D gene is named only where the DNA matches it firmly. Size is omitted from some rows. Given values are once, few, many or a class for expanded clones.

NA	many	TRBJ2-7	TRBV12-3/TRBV12-4	CASSLTVSYEQYF	TGTGCCAGCAGTTTGACGGTCTCCTACGAGCAGTACTTC
TRBD1	NA	TRBJ1-5	TRBV2	CASSVDRSDGDQPQHF	TGTGCCAGCAGCGTGGACAGGTCGGACGGAGATCAGCCCCAGCATTTT
NA	once	TRBJ2-1	TRBV20-1	CSARGGGLTYNEQFF	TGCAGTGCTAGAGGTGGGGGTCTTACCTACAATGAGCAGTTCTTC
NA	NA	TRBJ1-1	TRBV4-1	CASSQDFRGALNTEAFF	TGCGCCAGCAGCCAAGATTTTCGGGGGGCCCTGAACACTGAAGCTTTCTTT
TRBD1	few	TRBJ2-5	TRBV2	CASGGTGYQETQYF	TGTGCTAGCGGCGGGACAGGCTACCAGGAGACCCAGTACTTC
NA	NA	TRBJ2-6	TRBV11-3	CASSQDGGGTGANVLTF	TGTGCCAGCAGCCAAGATGGAGGGGGCACCGGGGCCAACGTCCTGACCTTC
TRBD1	NA	TRBJ1-5	TRBV7-9	CASSAGTGRQDSNQPQHF	TGTGCCAGCAGCGCCGGGACAGGTCGGCAGGATAGCAATCAGCCCCAGCATTTT
TRBD1	NA	TRBJ2-7	TRBV18	CASSPKFPGQLYF	TGTGCCAGCTCACCAAAATTCCCGGGACAGCTCTACTTC
TRBD2	many	TRBJ2-7	TRBV29-1	CSVESRAGGYEQYF	TGCAGCGTTGAATCTCGGGCGGGGGGCTACGAGCAGTACTTC
NA	many	TRBJ2-7	TRBV7-3	CASSLTRHYEQYF	TGTGCCAGCAGCTTAACTCGGCATTACGAGCAGTACTTC
TRBD2	NA	TRBJ2-3	TRBV11-2	CASSSSGGGTDTQYF	TGTGCCAGCAGCTCTAGCGGGGGAGGCACAGATACGCAGTATTTT
NA	NA	TRBJ1-2	TRBV5-4	CAGSLSGNYGYTF	TGTGCCGGCAGCTTGTCCGGGAACTATGGCTACACCTTC
NA	NA	TRBJ1-6	TRBV5-4	CASSLSVDSPLHF	TGTGCCAGCAGCCTCAGTGTGGATTCACCCCTCCACTTT
TRBD1	NA	TRBJ1-1	TRBV20-1	CSARDKGTGHLNTEAFF	TGCAGTGCTAGAGATAAGGGGACAGGACATTTGAACACTGAAGCTTTCTTT
NA	NA	TRBJ1-3	TRBV18	CASSLISGNTIYF	TGTGCCAGCAGCCTGATATCTGGAAACACCATATATTTT
NA	NA	TRBJ2-2	TRBV6-5	CASWAGVDTGELFF	TGTGCCAGCTGGGCAGGGGTAGACACCGGGGAGCTGTTTTTT
NA	NA	TRBJ2-7	TRBV7-6	CASSPISGGAPYEQYF	TGTGCCAGCAGCCCGATCTCTGGGGGGGCACCCTACGAGCAGTACTTC
NA	once	TRBJ1-2	TRBV3-1	CASCTINGGYTF	TGTGCCAGCTGCACCATTAACGGCGGCTACACCTTC
TRBD2	NA	TRBJ2-2	TRBV24-1	CATSERFGTSGSGELFF	TGTGCCACCAGTGAAAGGTTTGGGACTAGCGGGTCCGGGGAGCTGTTTTTT
NA	few	TRBJ1-6	TRBV12-5	CASGGGRTVNSPLHF	TGTGCTAGTGGTGGGGGCCGGACAGTAAATTCACCCCTCCACTTT
NA	many	TRBJ1-5	TRBV12-3/TRBV12-4	CACSWDNNQPQHF	TGTGCCTGCTCATGGGACAACAATCAGCCCCAGCATTTT
TRBD1	many	TRBJ2-5	TRBV20-1	CSPGTGKETQYF	TGCAGTCCCGGGACAGGGAAAGAGACCCAGTACTTC
TRBD1	many	TRBJ2-5	TRBV7-3	CASSSQGVGQETQYF	TGTGCCAGCAGCTCCCAGGGGGTAGGCCAAGAGACCCAGTACTTC
NA	many	TRBJ2-5	TRBV7-9	CASSSLISRGETQYF	TGTGCCAGCAGCTCGTTAATATCCAGGGGAGAGACCCAGTACTTC
NA	few	TRBJ1-5	TRBV12-5	CASGLVLGPNQPQHF	TGTGCTAGTGGTTTGGTTTTGGGGCCTAATCAGCCCCAGCATTTT
NA	many	TRBJ2-5	TRBV9	CASSGRSRGSQETQYF	TGTGCCAGCAGCGGCCGTTCGCGGGGATCGCAAGAGACCCAGTACTTC
NA	NA	TRBJ2-7	TRBV15	CATSRDQGGNNEQCF	TGTGCCACCAGCAGAGATCAGGGGGGTAACAACGAGCAGTGCTTC
TRBD1	NA	TRBJ1-5	TRBV3-1	CASSQGQGVIQPQHF	TGTGCCAGCAGCCAAGGCCAGGGGGTGATACAGCCCCAGCATTTT
NA	NA	TRBJ1-3	TRBV9	CASNVSSSSGNTIYF	TGTGCCAGCAACGTATCCTCCTCCTCTGGAAACACCATATATTTC
TRBD2	once	TRBJ2-5	TRBV15	CATSRDESGGETQCF	TGTGCCACCAGCAGAGACGAGTCTGGGGGGGAGACCCAGTGCTTC
NA	many	TRBJ2-3	TRBV7-3	CASSLTSDKADTQYF	TGTGCCAGCAGCTTAACTAGCGACAAAGCAGATACGCAGTATTTT
TRBD1	many	TRBJ2-7	TRBV11-2	CASSLKGGVPYVYEQYF	TGTGCCAGCAGCTTAAAAGGGGGCGTCCCCTACGTTTACGAGCAGTACTTC
NA	NA	TRBJ2-6	TRBV29-1	CSVAGSGANVLTF	TGCAGCGTTGCAGGGAGTGGGGCCAACGTCCTGACTTTC
NA	NA	TRBJ2-7	TRBV6-5	CASSGIRQGETYEQYF	TGTGCCAGCAGCGGGATAAGGCAGGGAGAGACCTACGAGCAGTACTTC
NA	few	TRBJ2-7	TRBV6-6	CASRAWGSYEQYF	TGCGCCAGCAGGGCTTGGGGCTCCTACGAGCAGTACTTC
NA	NA	TRBJ1-5	TRBV29-1	CSVSDRNQPQHF	TGCAGCGTTTCTGACAGGAATCAGCCCCAGCATTTT
NA	NA	TRBJ2-7	TRBV7-9	CASSLAMGSYEQYF	TGTGCCAGCAGCTTAGCGATGGGTTCCTACGAGCAGTACTTC
TRBD1	NA	TRBJ1-3	TRBV20-1	CSARATGATGNTIYF	TGCAGTGCTAGAGCGACAGGGGCAACTGGAAACACCATATATTTT
TRBD2	once	TRBJ2-4	TRBV7-9	CASSLGEGKNIQYF	TGTGCCAGCAGCTTAGGGGAGGGAAAAAACATTCAGTACTTC
NA	few	TRBJ1-1	TRBV30	CAWSVLQGNTEAFF	TGTGCCTGGAGTGTACTACAGGGGAACACTGAAGCTTTCTTT
TRBD1	many	TRBJ2-6	TRBV12-3/TRBV12-4	CASSSQGALGANVLTF	TGTGCCAGCAGTTCACAGGGGGCGCTCGGGGCCAACGTCCTGACTTTC
NA	NA	TRBJ2-5	TRBV2	CASSLNGIGETQYF	TGTGCCAGCAGTTTGAACGGAATAGGCGAGACCCAGTACTTC
TRBD1	many	TRBJ2-5	TRBV19	CASSKGQHQETQYF	TGTGCCAGTAGTAAGGGACAGCACCAAGAGACCCAGTACTTC
NA	many	TRBJ1-1	TRBV5-8	CASSSQDRLTEAFF	TGTGCCAGCAGCTCTCAAGACAGGCTCACTGAAGCTTTCTTT
NA	NA	TRBJ2-5	TRBV7-8	CASSYGEGAGVWSVRETQYF	TGTGCCAGCAGCTACGGGGAGGGGGCAGGAGTCTGGTCCGTACGAGAGACCCAGTACTTC
NA	few	TRBJ1-6	TRBV5-1	CASNIGVSGSPLHF	TGCGCCAGCAACATTGGGGTTTCAGGTTCACCCCTCCACTTT
NA	many	TRBJ1-1	TRBV6-1	CASSEITANTEAFF	TGTGCCAGCAGTGAAATAACGGCGAACACTGAAGCTTTCTTT
NA	NA	TRBJ1-1	TRBV14	CASSHHCATDGTEAFF	TGTGCCAGCAGCCATCACTGCGCCACGGACGGCACTGAAGCTTTCTTT
NA	many	TRBJ1-2	TRBV12-3/TRBV12-4	CASSLARMGGYTF	TGTGCCAGCAGTTTAGCGCGGATGGGTGGCTACACCTTC
TRBD1	many	TRBJ2-7	TRBV7-3	CASSSGTGRPYEQYF	TGTGCCAGCAGCTCCGGGACAGGCCGGCCCTACGAGCAGTACTTC
NA	many	TRBJ1-3	TRBV11-2	CASSQGIGNTIYF	TGTGCCAGCAGCCAGGGAATTGGAAACACCATATATTTT